This T cell receptor (beta chain) was retrieved from a study of vaccination effects on CD4 cells after COVID-19. About this clone: Its target is unknown.

CDR3 length: 17 residues. Germline loops: CDR1 SGDLS, CDR2 YYNGEE. Trimming cost V 4 bases and J 7 bases; bases outside gene matches: 17. Viral peptide pool expansion of antigen-specific CD4+ T cells preceded sequencing in the ViraFEST assay. It was after roughly 11 days of culture that CD4+ T cells were isolated. Between March and December 2020, the person had a SARS-CoV-2 infection that PCR confirmed. Each culture had half its medium swapped for IL-2 medium on days 3 and 7. The data were produced by immunoSEQ multiplex PCR, yet TCRdb's version contains in-frame clones alone and is incomplete. Here the sample spans under 60,000 clones, more than 75% being singletons.

This receptor was identified in a human donor who had a prior SARS-CoV-2 infection. Specimen: CD4+ T cells from PBMCs cultured with HIV peptides, collected before COVID-19 vaccination. Described subset: HIV-1 Nef peptide pool negative control/reference culture. The chain has TRBV9 and TRBJ2-7, with 10 bases aligning to TRBD2. The CDR3: CASSPRILAGGFGEQYF. The CDR3 DNA is TGTGCCAGCAGCCCACGAATCTTAGCGGGAGGTTTTGGGGAGCAGTACTTC. Looking up the rest from reference TRBV9 and TRBJ2-7 gives the full variable domain: DSGVTQTPKHLITATGQRVTLRCSPRSGDLSVYWYQQSLDQGLQFLIQYYNGEERAKGNILERFSAQQFPDLHSELNLSSLELGDSALYFCASSPRILAGGFGEQYFGPGTRLTVT.